Sequencing of this T cell receptor (beta chain) was carried out in a study of control samples from healthy donors and cancer patients. The CDR3 has 13 residues. The V end was cut by 7 bases, the J end by 12 bases, with 21 bases between. Germline loops: CDR1 MGHRA, CDR2 YSYEKL. TCRdb's copy holds only in-frame clones and misses some; the assay was immunoSEQ multiplex PCR. The sample consists of about 75,000 clones, around 94% of them appearing once. The sequence derives from a woman aged 40-49 years in good health. Sequenced sample: blood. The V call is TRBV4-1, the J call TRBJ1-1; D gene unclear. CDR3 in DNA: TGCGCCAGCATCCATTCAGAGACCCGTTTAACTTTCTTT. Translation gives CASIHSETRLTFF.